Sequencing of this T cell receptor beta chain was carried out in a study of long-term antiretroviral therapy in people with HIV. Germline V gene data show CDR1 as SGHTA and CDR2 as FQGTGA. This CDR3 is 17 amino acids long. With 2 bases removed from V and 1 base from J, the gap between germline ends came to 17 bases. Run at survey level, the immunoSEQ assay was version v3.0. Clones were sequenced by immunoSEQ multiplex PCR, and TCRdb holds only the in-frame ones, with some missing. This repertoire shows 24,000 or so clones, over 80% found once; its top ten account for less than 15%. Sequencing used unsorted PBMCs, obtained approximately 4.1 years after starting antiretroviral therapy. The rearrangement links TRBV7-3 to TRBJ1-1, with a tentative D call TRBD1 (5 bases). The receptor was derived from a man aged 25 to 40 with HIV. The CDR3 here is CASSLGAGVGENTEAFF. As DNA, the CDR3 is TGTGCCAGCAGCTTAGGAGCCGGGGTAGGGGAGAACACTGAAGCTTTCTTT.